This TCR beta chain is drawn from a study of neoadjuvant nivolumab and ipilimumab in lung cancer (dated by TCRdb to 2019 to 2021). Context from the whole study: Nivolumab was administered intravenously at 3 mg/kg on days 1, 15 and 29, and in the combination arm ipilimumab 1 mg/kg was added on day 1 only. The major pathologic response (MPR) rate in the intention-to-treat population in each study arm was designated as the primary trial endpoint. Of the roughly 45 patients with operable NSCLC treated in the trial, 23 were randomized to nivolumab monotherapy and around 20 to nivolumab plus ipilimumab. TCR repertoires were compared between pretherapy (baseline) peripheral blood and tumors resected at surgery after neoadjuvant immune checkpoint blockade. Matched pretherapy and resected tumor pairs were analyzed for seven patients: four treated with nivolumab and three with nivolumab plus ipilimumab.

The CDR3, cysteine through phenylalanine, is 14 amino acids long. The only DNA kept is the CDR3, 42 bases in frame from the first base. Per the germline V gene (reference sequence), LNHDA is the CDR1 and SQIVND is the CDR2. V sheds 1 base and J sheds 5 bases, leaving 9 bases between their ends. Explained via the paper, the time point label denotes: at surgical resection after neoadjuvant nivolumab +/- ipilimumab. Samples came from the phase 2 randomized NEOSTAR trial, which tested neoadjuvant nivolumab or nivolumab plus ipilimumab followed by surgery in operable NSCLC. A word on this clone: The clone's antigen remains unknown. The record has no base qualities; no much larger clone is one base away.

What the work shows at the level of the full study, not this receptor alone: TCR richness and clonality were greater in resected tumors than in tumor-adjacent uninvolved lung, and increases were seen in more dual-therapy-treated tumors. From pretherapy to surgery, tumor T-cell richness and clonality increased in three of three dual-therapy tumors but in only two of four nivolumab-treated tumors. Pretherapy blood TCR richness correlated positively with richness in tumors resected after neoadjuvant therapy (Spearman R of about 0.8). A small number of samples underwent TCR sequencing. No significant correlation was found between TCR clonality and pathologic tumor regression, and only a single major-pathologic-response sample was available for the analysis of TCR clonality versus pathologic tumor regression.

The library was built by means of the immunoSEQ multiplex PCR assay. As for the original processing: Richness and clonality were used to summarize the repertoires, and clones that significantly expanded or contracted between pre- and post-therapy samples were identified. What TCRdb holds here is the immuneACCESS table cut down to in-frame rearrangements. Part of the clones is not present; checked against another copy, under half of the missing clones reflect an unresolved V gene, and the others are unexplained. V and J calls and clone size are those listed in that table; D and trimming were worked out from the DNA. The sample table shows approximately 31,000 clones, and 92% are seen once. The ten largest clones capture 2.1% of the sample.

This TCR came from an adult with non-small cell lung cancer. The rearrangement joined TRBV19 to TRBJ1-5; the D gene is perhaps TRBD1, on 5 matching bases. Sequenced material: peripheral blood, taken after neoadjuvant nivolumab, alone or with ipilimumab, at or shortly before surgery. The nucleotides are TGTGCCAGTAGTATAGGGGGGGAGCATCAGCCCCAGCATTTT. It encodes CASSIGGEHQPQHF.